This TCR beta chain was identified during a study of glioma-infiltrating T cells. Amplification of TCR alpha and beta CDR3 regions from RNA used iRepertoire nested multiplex PCR. In TCRdb, the multiplex PCR reads were re-called with MiXCR into one record per CDR3 protein. The sample has 95,000 to 150,000 distinct CDR3 sequences; roughly 23% are singletons. V gave up 0 bases and J gave up 5 bases; unmatched junction bases: 3. The CDR3 has 14 amino acids. In germline, CDR1 is SGHNT, CDR2 YYREEE (reference sequence). Whole-study results and caveats: Non-neoplastic patients had below-expected tissue-blood divergence, while all gliomas exceeded expectation. Very few CDR3 sequences were shared between tissue and blood.

This clonotype came up many times. Its antigen is unknown. The specimen was glioma tissue, nonneoplastic brain tissue, or PBMCs (not recorded which). This clonotype was obtained from a human donor with low-grade glioma or glioblastoma, undergoing nonglioma brain surgery, or in good health (not recorded which). V and J are TRBV5-4 and TRBJ2-7, with 9 nucleotides matching TRBD1. The DNA for the CDR3 is TGTGCCAGCAGCTTGGTCGGGACAGGGAACGAGCAGTACTTC. Its translation: CASSLVGTGNEQYF.